This T cell receptor (beta chain) came from a study of blood T cells in healthy people across ages. General observations from the study: The long-lived group displayed more naive CD4+ cells, plus higher diversity, than the aged donors did.

Sample-barcoded 5' priming and a J-beta primer mix drove a second PCR of roughly 7 to 11 cycles. TCRdb independently ran MiXCR on the 5' RACE reads; one entry per CDR3 protein. Found here are 1 million or so distinct CDR3 sequences, more than 40% of them singletons; the top ten hold approximately 20%. Details on this clonotype: No antigen is known for it.

With 11 bases clipped from V and 4 bases from J, the junction kept 4 bases outside the gene matches. CDR3 length equals 11 residues. Germline assignment: CDR1 ENHRY and CDR2 SYGVKD. The source material was blood. This chain connects TRBV10-3 to TRBJ1-1, with 7 bases that match TRBD1. This TCR was sampled from an older woman in good health. As DNA, the CDR3 is TGTGCCGCATCAGGGGGCACTGAAGCTTTCTTT. Residues: CAASGGTEAFF.